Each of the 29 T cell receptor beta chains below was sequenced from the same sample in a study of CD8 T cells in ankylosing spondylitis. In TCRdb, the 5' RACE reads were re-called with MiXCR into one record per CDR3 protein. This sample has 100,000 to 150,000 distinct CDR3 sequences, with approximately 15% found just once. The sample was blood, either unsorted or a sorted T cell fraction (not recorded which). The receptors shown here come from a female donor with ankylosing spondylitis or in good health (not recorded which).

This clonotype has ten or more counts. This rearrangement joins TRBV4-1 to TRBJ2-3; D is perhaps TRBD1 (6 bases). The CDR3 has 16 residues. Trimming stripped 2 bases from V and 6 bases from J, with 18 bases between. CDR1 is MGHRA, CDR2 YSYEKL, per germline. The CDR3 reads CASSQPGHSIFDTQYF. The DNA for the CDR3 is TGCGCCAGCAGCCAACCGGGACACTCGATTTTCGATACGCAGTATTTT.

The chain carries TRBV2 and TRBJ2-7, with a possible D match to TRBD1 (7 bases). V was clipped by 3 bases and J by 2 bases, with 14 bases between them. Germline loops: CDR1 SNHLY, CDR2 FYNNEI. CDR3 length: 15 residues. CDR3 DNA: TGTGCCAGCAGTGACGCGGGGCAGGGGGCCTACGAGCAGTACTTC. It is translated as CASSDAGQGAYEQYF.

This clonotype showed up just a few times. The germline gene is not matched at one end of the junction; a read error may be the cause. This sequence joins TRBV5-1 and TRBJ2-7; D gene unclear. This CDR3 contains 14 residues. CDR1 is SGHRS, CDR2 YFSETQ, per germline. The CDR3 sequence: CASSTTGGSYEQYF. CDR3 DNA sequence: TGTGCCAGCTCAACCACGGGTGGGTCCTACGAGCAGTACTTC.

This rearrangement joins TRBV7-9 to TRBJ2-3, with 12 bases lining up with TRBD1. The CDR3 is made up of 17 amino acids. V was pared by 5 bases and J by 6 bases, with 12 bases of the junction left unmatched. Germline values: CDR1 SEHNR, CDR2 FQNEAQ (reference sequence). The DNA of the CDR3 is TGTGCCAGCAGCCCCGCCGTGGGACAGGGGGCATTGGATACGCAGTATTTT. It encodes CASSPAVGQGALDTQYF.

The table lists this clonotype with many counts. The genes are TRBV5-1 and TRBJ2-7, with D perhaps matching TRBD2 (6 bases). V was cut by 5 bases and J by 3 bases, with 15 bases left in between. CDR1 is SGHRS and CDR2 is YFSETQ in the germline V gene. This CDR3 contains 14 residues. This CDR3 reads CASRIPGSNYEQYF. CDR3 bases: TGCGCCAGCAGAATACCCGGGAGTAACTACGAGCAGTACTTC. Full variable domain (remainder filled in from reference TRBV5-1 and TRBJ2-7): KAGVTQTPRYLIKTRGQQVTLSCSPISGHRSVSWYQQTPGQGLQFLFEYFSETQRNKGNFPGRFSGRQFSNSRSEMNVSTLELGDSALYLCASRIPGSNYEQYFGPGTRLTVT.

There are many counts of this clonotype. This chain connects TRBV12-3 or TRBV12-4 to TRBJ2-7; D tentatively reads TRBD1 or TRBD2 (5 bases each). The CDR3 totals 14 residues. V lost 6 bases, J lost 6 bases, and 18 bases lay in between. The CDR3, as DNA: TGTGCCAGCAGCCCCGTTCGGGGCTCCATCGAGCAGTACTTC. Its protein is CASSPVRGSIEQYF.

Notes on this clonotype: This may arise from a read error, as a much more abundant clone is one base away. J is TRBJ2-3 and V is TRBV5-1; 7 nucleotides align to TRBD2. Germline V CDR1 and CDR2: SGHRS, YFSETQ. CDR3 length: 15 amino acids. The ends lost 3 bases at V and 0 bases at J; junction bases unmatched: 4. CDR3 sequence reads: CASSYGGTSTDTQYF. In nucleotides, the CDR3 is TGCGCCAGCAGCTACGGGGGGACCAGCACAGATACGCAGTATTTT.

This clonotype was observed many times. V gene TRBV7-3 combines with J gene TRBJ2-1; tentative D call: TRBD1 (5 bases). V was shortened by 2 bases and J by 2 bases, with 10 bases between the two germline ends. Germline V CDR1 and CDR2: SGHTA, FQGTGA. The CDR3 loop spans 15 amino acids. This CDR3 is CASSLQAGPYNEQFF. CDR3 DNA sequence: TGTGCCAGCAGCTTACAAGCAGGGCCCTACAATGAGCAGTTCTTC.

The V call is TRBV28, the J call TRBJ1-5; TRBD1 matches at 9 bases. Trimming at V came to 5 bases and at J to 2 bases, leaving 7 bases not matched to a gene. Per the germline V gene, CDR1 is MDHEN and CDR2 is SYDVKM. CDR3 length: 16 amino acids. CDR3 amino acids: CASSPPRTGGNQPQHF. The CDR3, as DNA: TGTGCCAGCAGTCCCCCTAGGACAGGGGGCAATCAGCCCCAGCATTTT.

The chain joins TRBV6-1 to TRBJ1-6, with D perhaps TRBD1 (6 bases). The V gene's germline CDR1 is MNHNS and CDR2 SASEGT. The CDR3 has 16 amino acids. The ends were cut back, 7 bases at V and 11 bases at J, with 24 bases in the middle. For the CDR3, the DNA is TGTGCCAGCACCCACGAGGATGAAACAGGGACGCCACCCCTCCACTTT. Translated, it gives CASTHEDETGTPPLHF.

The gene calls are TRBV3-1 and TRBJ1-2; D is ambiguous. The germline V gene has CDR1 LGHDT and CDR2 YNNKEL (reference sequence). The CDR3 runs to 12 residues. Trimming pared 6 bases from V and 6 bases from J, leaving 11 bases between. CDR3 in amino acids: CASSRTADGYTF. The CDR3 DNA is TGTGCCAGCAGTCGGACGGCGGATGGCTACACCTTC.

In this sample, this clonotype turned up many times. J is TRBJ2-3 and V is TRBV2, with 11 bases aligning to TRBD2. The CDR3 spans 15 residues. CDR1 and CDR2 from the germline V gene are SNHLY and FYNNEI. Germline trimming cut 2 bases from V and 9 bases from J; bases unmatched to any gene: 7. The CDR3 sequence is CASSESASGGQTQYF. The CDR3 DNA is TGTGCCAGCAGTGAATCGGCTAGCGGGGGGCAGACGCAGTATTTT.

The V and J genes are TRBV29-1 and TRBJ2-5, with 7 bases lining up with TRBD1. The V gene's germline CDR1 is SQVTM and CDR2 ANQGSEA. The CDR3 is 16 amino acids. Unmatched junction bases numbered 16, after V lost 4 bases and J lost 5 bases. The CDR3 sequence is CSVVTRDSDVLETQYF. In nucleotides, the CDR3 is TGCAGCGTTGTCACGAGGGACAGTGATGTTCTGGAGACCCAGTACTTC.

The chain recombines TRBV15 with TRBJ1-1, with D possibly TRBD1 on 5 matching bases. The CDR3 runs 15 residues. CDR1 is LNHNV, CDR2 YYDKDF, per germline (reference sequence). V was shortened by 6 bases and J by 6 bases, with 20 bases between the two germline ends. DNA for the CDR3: TGTGCCACCAGTCCCCGTGGGGGGATAGTAGCTGAAGCTTTCTTT. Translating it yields CATSPRGGIVAEAFF.

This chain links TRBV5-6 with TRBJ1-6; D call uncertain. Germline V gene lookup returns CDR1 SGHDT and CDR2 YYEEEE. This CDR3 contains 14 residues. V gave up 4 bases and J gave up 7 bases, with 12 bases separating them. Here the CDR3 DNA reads TGTGCCAGCAGCCCCAGGACGGGGAATTCACCCCTCCACTTT. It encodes CASSPRTGNSPLHF.

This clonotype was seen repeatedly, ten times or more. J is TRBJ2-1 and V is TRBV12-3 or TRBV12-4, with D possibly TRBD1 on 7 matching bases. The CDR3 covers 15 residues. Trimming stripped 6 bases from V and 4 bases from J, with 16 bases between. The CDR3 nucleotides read TGTGCCAGCAGGATCAGGGGGGACGATTACAATGAGCAGTTCTTC. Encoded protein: CASRIRGDDYNEQFF.

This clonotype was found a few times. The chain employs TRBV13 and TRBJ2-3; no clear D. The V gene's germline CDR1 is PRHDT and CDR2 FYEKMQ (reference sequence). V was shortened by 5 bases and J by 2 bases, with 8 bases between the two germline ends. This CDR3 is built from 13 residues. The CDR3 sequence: CASSLALTDTQYF. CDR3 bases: TGTGCCAGCAGCCTCGCGCTCACAGATACGCAGTATTTT. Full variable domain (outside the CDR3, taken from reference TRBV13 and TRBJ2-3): AAGVIQSPRHLIKEKRETATLKCYPIPRHDTVYWYQQGPGQDPQFLISFYEKMQSDKGSIPDRFSAQQFSDYHSELNMSSLELGDSALYFCASSLALTDTQYFGPGTRLTVL.

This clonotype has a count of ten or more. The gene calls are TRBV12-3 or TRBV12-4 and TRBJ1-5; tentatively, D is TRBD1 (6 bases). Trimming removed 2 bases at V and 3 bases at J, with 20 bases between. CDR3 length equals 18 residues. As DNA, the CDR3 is TGTGCCAGCAGTTTATACCGAGTGGGGGCGCAGGTCAATCAGCCCCAGCATTTT. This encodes CASSLYRVGAQVNQPQHF.

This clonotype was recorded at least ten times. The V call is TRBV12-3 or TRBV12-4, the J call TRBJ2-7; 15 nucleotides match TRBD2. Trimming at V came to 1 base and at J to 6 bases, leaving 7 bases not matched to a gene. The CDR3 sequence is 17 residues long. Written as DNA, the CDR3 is TGTGCCAGCAGTTTAGAGGGACTAGCGGGAGGTAGTAGCGAGCAGTACTTC. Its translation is CASSLEGLAGGSSEQYF.

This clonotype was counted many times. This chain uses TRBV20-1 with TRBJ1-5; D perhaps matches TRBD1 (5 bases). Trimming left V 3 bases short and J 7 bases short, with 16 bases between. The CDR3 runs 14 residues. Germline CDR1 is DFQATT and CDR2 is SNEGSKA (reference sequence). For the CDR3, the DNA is TGCAGTGCTAGGGATGCGTCAGGGTTCCAGCCCCAGCATTTT. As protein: CSARDASGFQPQHF.

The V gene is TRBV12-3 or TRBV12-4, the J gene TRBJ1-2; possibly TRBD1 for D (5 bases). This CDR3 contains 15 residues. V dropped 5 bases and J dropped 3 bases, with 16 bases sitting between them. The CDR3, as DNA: TGTGCCAGCAGTCCCTCCCCCTGGGGGGACTATGGCTACACCTTC. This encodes CASSPSPWGDYGYTF.

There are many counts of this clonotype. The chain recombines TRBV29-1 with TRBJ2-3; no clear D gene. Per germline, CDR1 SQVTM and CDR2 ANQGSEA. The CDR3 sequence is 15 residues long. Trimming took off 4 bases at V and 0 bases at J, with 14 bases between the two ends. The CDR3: CSVARLSSSTDTQYF. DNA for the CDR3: TGCAGCGTTGCTAGACTTTCTTCTAGCACAGATACGCAGTATTTT.

This chain's CDR3 is CASSLGQGPSNEKLFF. The CDR3 coding sequence is TGTGCCAGCAGCTTGGGACAGGGCCCCTCTAATGAAAAACTGTTTTTT. This rearrangement joins TRBV5-5 to TRBJ1-4; 7 nucleotides align to TRBD1. In germline, CDR1 is SGHKS, CDR2 YYEKEE (reference sequence). V lost 0 bases and J lost 3; bases outside the gene matches: 5. The length of the CDR3 is 16 residues. Filled out from reference TRBV5-5 and TRBJ1-4, the complete variable domain reads DAGVTQSPTHLIKTRGQQVTLRCSPISGHKSVSWYQQVLGQGPQFIFQYYEKEERGRGNFPDRFSARQFPNYSSELNVNALLLGDSALYLCASSLGQGPSNEKLFFGSGTQLSVL.

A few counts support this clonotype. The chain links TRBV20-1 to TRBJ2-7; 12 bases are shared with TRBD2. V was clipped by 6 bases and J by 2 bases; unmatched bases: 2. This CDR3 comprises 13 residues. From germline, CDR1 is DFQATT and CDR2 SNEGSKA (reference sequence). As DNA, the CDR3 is TGCAGTGCCAGACTAGCGGGGGCCTACGAGCAGTACTTC. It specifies CSARLAGAYEQYF.

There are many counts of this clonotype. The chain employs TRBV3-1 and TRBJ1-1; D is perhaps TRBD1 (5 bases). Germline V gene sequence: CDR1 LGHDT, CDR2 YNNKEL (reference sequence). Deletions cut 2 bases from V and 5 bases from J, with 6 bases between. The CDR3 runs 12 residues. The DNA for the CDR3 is TGTGCCAGCAGCCAACAGGGTACTGAAGCTTTCTTT. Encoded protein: CASSQQGTEAFF.

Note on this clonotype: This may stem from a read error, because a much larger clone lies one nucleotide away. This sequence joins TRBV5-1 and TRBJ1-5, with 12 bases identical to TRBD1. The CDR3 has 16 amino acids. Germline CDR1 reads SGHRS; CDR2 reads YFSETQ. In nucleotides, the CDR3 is TGCGACAGCAGGGAGGGGACAGGGGGCCTTGATCAGCCCCAGCATTTT. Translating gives CDSREGTGGLDQPQHF.

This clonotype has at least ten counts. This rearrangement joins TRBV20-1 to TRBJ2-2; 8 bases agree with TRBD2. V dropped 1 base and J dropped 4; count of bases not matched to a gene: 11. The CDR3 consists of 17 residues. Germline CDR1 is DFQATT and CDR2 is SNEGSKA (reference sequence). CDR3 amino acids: CSARAPWAGGGTGELFF. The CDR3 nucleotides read TGCAGTGCTAGAGCTCCTTGGGCGGGAGGAGGCACCGGGGAGCTGTTTTTT.

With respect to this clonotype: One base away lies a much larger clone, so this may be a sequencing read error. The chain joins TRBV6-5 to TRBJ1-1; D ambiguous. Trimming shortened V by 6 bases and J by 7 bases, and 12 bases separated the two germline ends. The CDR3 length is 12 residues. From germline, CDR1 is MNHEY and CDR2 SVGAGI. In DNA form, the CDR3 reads TGTGCCAGCAGACCCAACATGGGTGAAGCTTTCTTT. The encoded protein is CASRPNMGEAFF.

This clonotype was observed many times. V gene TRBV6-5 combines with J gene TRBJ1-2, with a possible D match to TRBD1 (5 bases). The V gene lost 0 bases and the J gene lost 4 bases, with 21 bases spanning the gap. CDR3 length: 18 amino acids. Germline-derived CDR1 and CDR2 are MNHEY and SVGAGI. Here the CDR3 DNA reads TGTGCCAGCAGTTACTCGATCGGACGGCTTCACGGGGCCTATGGCTACACCTTC. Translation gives CASSYSIGRLHGAYGYTF.